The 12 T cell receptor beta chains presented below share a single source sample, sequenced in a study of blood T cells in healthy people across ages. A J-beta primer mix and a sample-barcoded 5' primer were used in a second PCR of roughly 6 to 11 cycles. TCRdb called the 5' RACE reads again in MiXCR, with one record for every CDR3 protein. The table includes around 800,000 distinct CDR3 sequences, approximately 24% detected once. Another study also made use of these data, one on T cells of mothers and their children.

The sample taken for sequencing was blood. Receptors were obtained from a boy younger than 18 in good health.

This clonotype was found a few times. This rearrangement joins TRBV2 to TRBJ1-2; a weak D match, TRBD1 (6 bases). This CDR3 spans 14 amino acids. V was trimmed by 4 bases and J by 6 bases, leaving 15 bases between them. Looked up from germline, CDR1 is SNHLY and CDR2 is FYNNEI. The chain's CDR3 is CASSGGGAVDGYTF. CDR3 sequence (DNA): TGTGCCAGCAGTGGCGGGGGCGCGGTAGATGGCTACACCTTC.

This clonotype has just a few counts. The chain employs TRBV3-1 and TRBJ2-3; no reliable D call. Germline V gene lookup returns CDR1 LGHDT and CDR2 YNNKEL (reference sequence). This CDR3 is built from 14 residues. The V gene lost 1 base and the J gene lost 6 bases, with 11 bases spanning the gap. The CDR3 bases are TGTGCCAGCAGCCAAGGGTCCAGCGCCGATACGCAGTATTTT. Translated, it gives CASSQGSSADTQYF.

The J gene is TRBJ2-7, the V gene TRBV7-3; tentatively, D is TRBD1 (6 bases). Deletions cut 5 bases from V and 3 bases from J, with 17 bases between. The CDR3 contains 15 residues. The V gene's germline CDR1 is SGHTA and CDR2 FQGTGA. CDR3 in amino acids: CASSPKYDRYYEQYF. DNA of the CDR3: TGTGCCAGCAGCCCAAAGTACGACAGGTACTACGAGCAGTACTTC.

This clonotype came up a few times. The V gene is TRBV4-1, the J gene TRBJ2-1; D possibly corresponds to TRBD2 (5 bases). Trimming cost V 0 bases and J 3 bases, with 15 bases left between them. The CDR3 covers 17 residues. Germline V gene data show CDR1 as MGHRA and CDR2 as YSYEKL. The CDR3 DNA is TGCGCCAGCAGCCAAGAAGCGGACCCCGGAGGCTACAATGAGCAGTTCTTC. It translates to CASSQEADPGGYNEQFF.

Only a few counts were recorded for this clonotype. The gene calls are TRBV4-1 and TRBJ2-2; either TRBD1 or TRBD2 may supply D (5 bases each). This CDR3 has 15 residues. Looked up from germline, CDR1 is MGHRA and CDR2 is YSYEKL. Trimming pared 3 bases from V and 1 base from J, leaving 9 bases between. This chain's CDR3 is CASSHGTVNTGELFF. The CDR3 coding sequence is TGCGCCAGCAGCCACGGGACGGTGAACACCGGGGAGCTGTTTTTT.

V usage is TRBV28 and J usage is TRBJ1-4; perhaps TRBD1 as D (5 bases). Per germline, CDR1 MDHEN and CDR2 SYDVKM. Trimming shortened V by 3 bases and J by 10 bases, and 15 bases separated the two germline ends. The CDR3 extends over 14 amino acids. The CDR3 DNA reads TGTGCCAGCAGTTTTCAAGGGCCTACAGGAAAACTGTTTTTT. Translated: CASSFQGPTGKLFF.

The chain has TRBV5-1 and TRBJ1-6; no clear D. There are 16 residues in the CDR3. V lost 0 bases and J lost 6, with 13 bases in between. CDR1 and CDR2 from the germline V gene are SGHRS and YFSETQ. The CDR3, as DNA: TGCGCCAGCAGCTTGGGAGGGAATCTCTTTAATTCACCCCTCCACTTT. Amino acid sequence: CASSLGGNLFNSPLHF.

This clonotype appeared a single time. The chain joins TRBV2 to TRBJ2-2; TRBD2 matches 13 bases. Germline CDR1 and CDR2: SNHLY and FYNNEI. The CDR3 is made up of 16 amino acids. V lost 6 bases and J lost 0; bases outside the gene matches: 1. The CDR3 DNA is TGTGCCAGCAGGGGGACTAGCGGGACGAACACCGGGGAGCTGTTTTTT. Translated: CASRGTSGTNTGELFF.

CDR3 protein: CASSITRGVETQYF. The DNA for the CDR3 is TGTGCCAGCAGCATTACTCGGGGGGTAGAGACCCAGTACTTC. The chain combines TRBV28 with TRBJ2-5; 7 nucleotides align to TRBD2. Germline CDR1 and CDR2: MDHEN and SYDVKM. Trimming cost V 6 bases and J 4 bases; bases outside gene matches: 8. CDR3 size: 14 residues.

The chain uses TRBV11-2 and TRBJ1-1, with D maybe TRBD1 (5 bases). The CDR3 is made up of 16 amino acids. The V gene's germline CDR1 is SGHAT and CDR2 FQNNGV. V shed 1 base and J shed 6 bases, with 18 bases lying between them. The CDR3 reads CASSLGMQGRRAEAFF. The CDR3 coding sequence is TGTGCCAGCAGCTTAGGTATGCAGGGCCGCAGGGCTGAAGCTTTCTTT.

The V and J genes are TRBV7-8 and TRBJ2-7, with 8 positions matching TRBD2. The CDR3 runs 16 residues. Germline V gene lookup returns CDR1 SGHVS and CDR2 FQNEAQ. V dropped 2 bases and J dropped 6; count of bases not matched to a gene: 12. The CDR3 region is CASSLISGGLPTEQYF. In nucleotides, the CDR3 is TGTGCCAGCAGCTTAATTTCGGGAGGGCTCCCTACCGAGCAGTACTTC.

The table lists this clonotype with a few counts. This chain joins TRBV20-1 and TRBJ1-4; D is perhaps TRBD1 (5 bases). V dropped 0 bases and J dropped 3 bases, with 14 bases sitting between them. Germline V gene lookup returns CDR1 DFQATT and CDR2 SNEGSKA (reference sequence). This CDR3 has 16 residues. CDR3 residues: CSARDRGGVPNEKLFF. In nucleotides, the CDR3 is TGCAGTGCTAGAGATCGGGGGGGGGTGCCTAATGAAAAACTGTTTTTT.